This paragraph covers one T cell receptor beta chain sequence. The CDR3 length is 15 residues. The germline V gene encodes CDR1 WSHSY and CDR2 SAAADI. The V end lost 6 bases, the J end lost 4 bases, and 19 bases lay between the germline ends. These data originate in a study of PD-1 blockade in classical Hodgkin lymphoma. Each patient's relapse followed autologous stem cell transplantation, and brentuximab vedotin exposure varied. Libraries were prepared by immunoSEQ multiplex PCR; TCRdb keeps only in-frame clonotypes and omits some of them. The repertoire consists of fewer than 50,000 clones, with around 83% occurring once and the leading ten covering about 6%.

The clonotype was recovered from a human donor with classical Hodgkin lymphoma. Sequences were derived from peripheral blood mononuclear cells (PBMCs), sampled before the second cycle of nivolumab. This chain links TRBV10-2 with TRBJ2-7; no clear D gene. CDR3 sequence: CASRTARSVAYEQYF. CDR3 nucleotides: TGCGCCAGCAGGACGGCCAGGTCCGTCGCTTACGAGCAGTACTTC.